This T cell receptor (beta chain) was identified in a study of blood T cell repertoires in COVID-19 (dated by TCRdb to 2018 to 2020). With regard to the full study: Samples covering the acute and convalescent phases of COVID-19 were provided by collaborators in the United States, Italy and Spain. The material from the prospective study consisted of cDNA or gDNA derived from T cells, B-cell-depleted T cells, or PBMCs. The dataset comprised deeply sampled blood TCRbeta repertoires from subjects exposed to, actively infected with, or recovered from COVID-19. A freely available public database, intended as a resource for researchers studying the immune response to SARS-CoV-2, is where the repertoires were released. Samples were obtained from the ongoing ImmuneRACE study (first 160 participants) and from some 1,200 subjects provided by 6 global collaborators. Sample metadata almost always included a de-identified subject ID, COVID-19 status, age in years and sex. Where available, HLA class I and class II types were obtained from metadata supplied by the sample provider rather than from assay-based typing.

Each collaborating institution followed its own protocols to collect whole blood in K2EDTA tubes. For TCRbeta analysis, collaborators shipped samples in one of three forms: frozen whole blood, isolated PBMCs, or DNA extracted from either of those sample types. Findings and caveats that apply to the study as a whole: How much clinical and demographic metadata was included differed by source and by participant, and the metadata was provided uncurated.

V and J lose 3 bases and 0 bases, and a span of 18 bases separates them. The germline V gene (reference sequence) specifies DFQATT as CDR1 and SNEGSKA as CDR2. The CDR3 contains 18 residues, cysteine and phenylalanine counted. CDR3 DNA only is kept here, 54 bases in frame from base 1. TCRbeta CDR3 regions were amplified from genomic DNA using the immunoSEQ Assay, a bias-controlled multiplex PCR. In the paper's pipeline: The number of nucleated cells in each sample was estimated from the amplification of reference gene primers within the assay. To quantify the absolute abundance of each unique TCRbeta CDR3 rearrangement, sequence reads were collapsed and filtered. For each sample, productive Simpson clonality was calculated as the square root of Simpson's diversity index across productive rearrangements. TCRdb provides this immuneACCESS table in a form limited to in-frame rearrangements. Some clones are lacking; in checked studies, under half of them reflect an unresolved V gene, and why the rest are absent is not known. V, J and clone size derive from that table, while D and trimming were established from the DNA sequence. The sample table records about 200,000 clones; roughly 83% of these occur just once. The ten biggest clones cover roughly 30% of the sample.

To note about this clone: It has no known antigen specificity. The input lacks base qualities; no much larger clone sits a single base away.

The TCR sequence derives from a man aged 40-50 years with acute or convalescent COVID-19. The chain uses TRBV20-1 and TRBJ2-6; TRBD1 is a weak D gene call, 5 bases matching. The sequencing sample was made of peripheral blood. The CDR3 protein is CSASVRSFDSSGANVLTF. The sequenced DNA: TGCAGTGCTAGTGTCAGGAGCTTCGACAGCTCTGGGGCCAACGTCCTGACTTTC.